The 26 T cell receptor beta chains in this list originate from one sample, sequenced in a study of neurological immune-mediated disorders. TCRdb reprocessed the 5' RACE reads via MiXCR and lists one record per CDR3 protein. The table records 55,000 to 65,000 distinct CDR3 sequences, less than 4% of them present only once. Sequenced sample: PBMCs. These receptor sequences come from a woman aged 45 to 65 with multiple sclerosis.

This clonotype was found many times. The genes are TRBV4-3 and TRBJ2-3, with D unresolved. The CDR3 extends over 15 amino acids. Germline CDR1 and CDR2: LGHNA and YSLEER. V lost 0 bases, J lost 2 bases, and 9 bases lay in between. The CDR3 spells CASSQDLGLTDTQYF. For the CDR3, the DNA is TGCGCCAGCAGCCAAGATCTGGGCCTCACAGATACGCAGTATTTT.

This clonotype showed up many times. This chain uses TRBV5-1 with TRBJ1-5, with TRBD1 matching 7 bases. CDR1 and CDR2 (germline): SGHRS, YFSETQ. The V segment lost 5 bases and the J segment 3 bases; nucleotides outside the gene matches: 5. The CDR3 sequence is 14 residues long. Here the CDR3 reads CASSTGDLNQPQHF. As DNA, the CDR3 is TGCGCCAGCAGTACAGGGGACCTCAATCAGCCCCAGCATTTT.

The table lists this clonotype with many counts. V usage is TRBV10-3 and J usage is TRBJ2-1; 9 bases are shared with TRBD2. The ends lost 6 bases at V and 5 bases at J; junction bases unmatched: 11. The germline V gene has CDR1 ENHRY and CDR2 SYGVKD. The CDR3 consists of 16 residues. Here the CDR3 DNA reads TGTGCCATCAGACCAGATAGCGGGAGATCCCACAATGAGCAGTTCTTC. This codes for CAIRPDSGRSHNEQFF.

This clonotype was picked up many times. The J gene is TRBJ2-1, the V gene TRBV5-6; no reliable D call. Trimming left V 2 bases short and J 4 bases short, with 7 bases between. The CDR3 is 13 amino acids. Germline assignment: CDR1 SGHDT and CDR2 YYEEEE. CDR3 residues: CASSFGPYNEQFF. The CDR3 bases are TGTGCCAGCAGCTTCGGCCCGTACAATGAGCAGTTCTTC.

The table lists this clonotype with many counts. V is TRBV20-1 and J is TRBJ2-3; possibly TRBD2 for D (6 bases). CDR3 length: 15 amino acids. Trimming left V 0 bases short and J 6 bases short, with 16 bases between. CDR1 and CDR2 from the germline V gene are DFQATT and SNEGSKA (reference sequence). The CDR3 reads CSARDPGSWRDTQYF. The CDR3 nucleotides read TGCAGTGCTAGAGATCCCGGGAGTTGGCGGGATACGCAGTATTTT.

The chain carries TRBV12-5 and TRBJ2-3; D not certain. The CDR3 has 15 amino acids. Germline values: CDR1 LGHNT, CDR2 FRNRAP. The V end lost 3 bases, the J end lost 2 bases, and 12 bases lay between the germline ends. The CDR3 loop reads CASGFGNGITDTQYF. CDR3 bases: TGTGCTAGTGGTTTCGGTAACGGAATCACAGATACGCAGTATTTT. The complete variable domain, with remaining parts taken from reference TRBV12-5 and TRBJ2-3, reads DARVTQTPRHKVTEMGQEVTMRCQPILGHNTVFWYRQTMMQGLELLAYFRNRAPLDDSGMPKDRFSAEMPDATLATLKIQPSEPRDSAVYFCASGFGNGITDTQYFGPGTRLTVL.

There are many counts of this clonotype. V gene TRBV7-2 combines with J gene TRBJ2-5; D may be TRBD2 (5 bases). Germline CDR1 reads SGHTA; CDR2 reads FQGNSA. There are 14 residues in the CDR3. V lost 0 bases and J 4 bases, leaving 9 bases between the germline ends. The CDR3 DNA sequence: TGTGCCAGCAGCTTAGCGCGGGTCCCAGAGACCCAGTACTTC. Encoded protein: CASSLARVPETQYF.

This clonotype came up many times. The V and J genes are TRBV2 and TRBJ2-4, with a weak D call TRBD2 (6 bases). CDR3 length equals 14 residues. CDR1 SNHLY and CDR2 FYNNEI come from the germline V gene. The germline V and J ends were trimmed by 0 bases and 7 bases, with 10 bases remaining between them. The CDR3 nucleotides read TGTGCCAGCAGTGAAGCGTCTGGAGGGAACATTCAGTACTTC. Its protein product is CASSEASGGNIQYF. Combining the CDR3 with reference TRBV2 and TRBJ2-4 gives the whole variable domain EPEVTQTPSHQVTQMGQEVILRCVPISNHLYFYWYRQILGQKVEFLVSFYNNEISEKSEIFDDQFSVERPDGSNFTLKIRSTKLEDSAMYFCASSEASGGNIQYFGAGTRLSVL.

This clonotype was recorded many times. The chain is built from TRBV7-9 and TRBJ1-2; D not certain. V gave up 1 base and J gave up 8 bases, with 11 bases separating them. Germline V gene sequence: CDR1 SEHNR, CDR2 FQNEAQ (reference sequence). The CDR3 is 13 residues long. The CDR3 nucleotides are TGTGCCAGCAGCTTAGGGAGAGTACGAGGCTACACCTTC. It specifies CASSLGRVRGYTF. The complete variable domain, with remaining parts taken from reference TRBV7-9 and TRBJ1-2, reads DTGVSQNPRHKITKRGQNVTFRCDPISEHNRLYWYRQTLGQGPEFLTYFQNEAQLEKSRLLSDRFSAERPKGSFSTLEIQRTEQGDSAMYLCASSLGRVRGYTFGSGTRLTVV.

This clonotype has a count of ten or more. V and J are TRBV5-6 and TRBJ2-4; D is undetermined. This CDR3 contains 14 residues. The ends were cut back, 4 bases at V and 9 bases at J, with 17 bases in the middle. Germline assignment: CDR1 SGHDT and CDR2 YYEEEE. CDR3 sequence: CASSADPVNFIQYF. The DNA for the CDR3 is TGTGCCAGCAGCGCGGATCCCGTAAATTTCATTCAGTACTTC.

A remark on this clonotype: A much more abundant neighbour one base away suggests this may be a read error. V gene TRBV30 combines with J gene TRBJ2-1; D not certain. Germline CDR1 reads GTSNPN; CDR2 reads SVGIG (reference sequence). V was cut by 0 bases and J by 8 bases, with 8 bases left in between. The CDR3 runs to 12 residues. The CDR3 protein is CAWSVMWDEQFF. The CDR3 nucleotides read TGTGCCTGGAGTGTAATGTGGGATGAGCAGTTCTTC. Supplemented by reference TRBV30 and TRBJ2-1, the full variable domain reads SQTIHQWPATLVQPVGSPLSLECTVEGTSNPNLYWYRQAAGRGLQLLFYSVGIGQISSEVPQNLSASRPQDRQFILSSKKLLLSDSGFYLCAWSVMWDEQFFGPGTRLTVL.

In its sample, this clonotype was seen many times. The V and J genes are TRBV20-1 and TRBJ1-1, with D perhaps TRBD1 (5 bases). The CDR3 covers 14 residues. In germline, CDR1 is DFQATT, CDR2 SNEGSKA (reference sequence). With 6 bases removed from V and 3 bases from J, the gap between germline ends came to 17 bases. The CDR3 coding sequence is TGCAGTGCACCTAATCAGAGGGGCTACACTGAAGCTTTCTTT. Translating gives CSAPNQRGYTEAFF.

This clonotype was picked up many times. This chain connects TRBV18 to TRBJ1-1; a possible D gene is TRBD1 (5 bases). Germline assignment: CDR1 KGHSH and CDR2 LQKENI. V was trimmed by 0 bases and J by 9 bases, leaving 14 bases between them. The CDR3 totals 14 residues. CDR3: CASSPPDGGWKAFF. CDR3 in DNA: TGTGCCAGCTCACCACCTGACGGGGGTTGGAAAGCTTTCTTT.

This clonotype has ten or more counts. The chain recombines TRBV5-1 with TRBJ1-2, with 12 nucleotides matching TRBD1. The junction had 9 bases not matched to a gene; V was cut back by 4 bases and J by 2 bases. CDR3 size: 17 residues. Germline assignment: CDR1 SGHRS and CDR2 YFSETQ. In DNA form, the CDR3 reads TGCGCCAGCAGCCCAGGGACAGGGGGCGCAAACAACTATGGCTACACCTTC. Translation: CASSPGTGGANNYGYTF.

This clonotype was seen at least ten times. The chain joins TRBV10-3 to TRBJ1-5, with unresolved D. The CDR3 length is 16 residues. Germline CDR1 is ENHRY and CDR2 is SYGVKD. The V end was cut by 0 bases, the J end by 0 bases, with 9 bases between. CDR3 bases: TGTGCCATCAGTGAGTCGACCAGCTATAGCAATCAGCCCCAGCATTTT. This codes for CAISESTSYSNQPQHF.

This clonotype was counted many times. The chain employs TRBV7-9 and TRBJ2-7; possibly TRBD1 or TRBD2 for D (5 bases each). Germline V gene data show CDR1 as SEHNR and CDR2 as FQNEAQ (reference sequence). The CDR3 is 13 residues long. V lost 3 bases and J lost 4, with 10 bases in between. CDR3 in DNA: TGTGCCAGCAGCTTTCCCTGGGGGTACGAGCAGTACTTC. It encodes CASSFPWGYEQYF.

There are many counts of this clonotype. The V and J genes are TRBV11-1 and TRBJ2-5; weak D call: TRBD2 (6 bases). This CDR3 spans 15 amino acids. V lost 7 bases and J lost 7, with 22 bases in between. Germline CDR1 SGHAT, CDR2 FQDESV (reference sequence). CDR3 loop: CASTNRDSRSATQYF. The CDR3 region has the DNA TGTGCCAGCACCAACCGGGACTCCAGATCTGCGACCCAGTACTTC.

Many counts were recorded for this clonotype. CDR3 protein: CASKQGLVSYEQYF. The CDR3 DNA sequence: TGTGCCAGTAAACAGGGGTTAGTGTCCTACGAGCAGTACTTC. The V and J genes are TRBV27 and TRBJ2-7; 7 bases line up with TRBD1. Germline loops: CDR1 MNHEY, CDR2 SMNVEV (reference sequence). Trimming at V came to 9 bases and at J to 1 base, leaving 9 bases not matched to a gene. The CDR3 runs to 14 residues.

The chain is built from TRBV20-1 and TRBJ2-5; possible D gene TRBD1, 5 bases. Germline-derived CDR1 and CDR2 are DFQATT and SNEGSKA (reference sequence). Trimming took 7 bases from V and 4 from J, leaving 10 bases between them. CDR3 length equals 11 residues. DNA for the CDR3: TGCAGTGTAATGGGGCGAGAGACCCAGTACTTC. Protein product: CSVMGRETQYF.

This clonotype was counted many times. This chain connects TRBV5-1 to TRBJ2-7, with D possibly TRBD2 on 5 matching bases. This CDR3 contains 14 residues. The germline CDR1 and CDR2 sequences are SGHRS and YFSETQ. Trimming left V 4 bases short and J 6 bases short, with 17 bases between. CDR3 in amino acids: CASSPTRGEGEQYF. The CDR3 region has the DNA TGCGCCAGCAGCCCTACTAGAGGCGAGGGCGAGCAGTACTTC.

This clonotype has a count of ten or more. CDR3 nucleotide sequence: TGCAGCGTTGAAGTGGGGGGGGCGAGTGAGCAGTTCTTC. Amino acids: CSVEVGGASEQFF. The chain has TRBV29-1 and TRBJ2-1; weak D call: TRBD2 (7 bases). Germline CDR1 reads SQVTM; CDR2 reads ANQGSEA. The CDR3 has 13 residues. The V end was cut by 1 base, the J end by 9 bases, with 13 bases between.

This clonotype was seen many times. DNA of the CDR3: TGCAGTGCTAGCCGGGCCATGAACACTGAAGCTTTCTTT. Translation: CSASRAMNTEAFF. The chain links TRBV20-1 to TRBJ1-1; D not resolved. CDR3 size: 13 residues. CDR1 and CDR2 (germline): DFQATT, SNEGSKA (reference sequence). V lost 3 bases to trimming and J lost 0 bases, with 8 bases between them.

Many counts were recorded for this clonotype. The chain employs TRBV4-3 and TRBJ1-1, with D possibly being TRBD1 (6 bases). The CDR3 length is 15 residues. Germline values: CDR1 LGHNA, CDR2 YSLEER. The V end was cut by 2 bases, the J end by 5 bases, with 15 bases between. CDR3 loop: CASSQSSRGGTEAFF. CDR3 DNA sequence: TGCGCCAGCAGCCAATCATCCAGGGGAGGGACTGAAGCTTTCTTT.

This clonotype was counted ten times or more. The rearrangement uses TRBV20-1 and TRBJ2-5, with 12 bases lining up with TRBD2. From germline, CDR1 is DFQATT and CDR2 SNEGSKA (reference sequence). The CDR3 is 15 residues long. The ends lost 3 bases at V and 1 base at J; junction bases unmatched: 3. The CDR3 is CSARASGRAQETQYF. The CDR3 DNA reads TGCAGTGCTAGGGCTAGCGGGAGGGCCCAAGAGACCCAGTACTTC.

In its sample, this clonotype was seen many times. The V and J genes are TRBV29-1 and TRBJ2-6, with D perhaps matching TRBD2 (6 bases). This CDR3 spans 16 amino acids. V lost 5 bases and J lost 4, with 18 bases in between. Germline CDR1 is SQVTM and CDR2 is ANQGSEA. The CDR3 DNA sequence: TGCAGCGTTTTTAACTGGGAGGCGGGCGGGGCCAACGTCCTGACTTTC. Encoded protein: CSVFNWEAGGANVLTF.

The sample holds many counts of this clonotype. The chain recombines TRBV5-1 with TRBJ2-1; TRBD2 is a possible D gene (5 bases). CDR1 and CDR2 from the germline V gene are SGHRS and YFSETQ. V was cut by 4 bases and J by 6 bases, with 14 bases left in between. This CDR3 has 14 amino acids. The CDR3 coding sequence is TGCGCCAGCAGCCCACGGACTGGAGGCAATGAGCAGTTCTTC. Amino acids: CASSPRTGGNEQFF.